These 2 T cell receptor beta chains were sequenced from one sample in a study of blood T cell repertoires in COVID-19. Data came from immunoSEQ multiplex PCR; TCRdb stores just in-frame clones and leaves some out. The sample holds 350,000 or so clones, 83% seen once. Sequencing was carried out using peripheral blood. All receptors derive from a man aged 25 to 40 with active or convalescent COVID-19.

V usage is TRBV21-1 and J usage is TRBJ1-2; TRBD1 was called by the table and not checked on the DNA. TRBV21-1 is flagged as a pseudogene. The length of the CDR3 is 16 residues. The DNA of the CDR3 is TGTGCCAGCAGCAAAGACGGTAGGCAGGCTCCCTATGGCTACACCTTC. The encoded protein is CASSKDGRQAPYGYTF.

A remark on this clone: The junction does not match germline at one end; this may be a read error. The rearrangement joins TRBV3-1 (or the pseudogene TRBV3-2) to TRBJ2-4; D unresolved. CDR3 length: 9 residues. Germline loops: CDR1 LGHDT, CDR2 YNNKEL (reference sequence). The DNA of the CDR3 is TGTGCCAGCAGCCGACCTAGTGAGTTC. Encoded protein: CASSRPSEF.